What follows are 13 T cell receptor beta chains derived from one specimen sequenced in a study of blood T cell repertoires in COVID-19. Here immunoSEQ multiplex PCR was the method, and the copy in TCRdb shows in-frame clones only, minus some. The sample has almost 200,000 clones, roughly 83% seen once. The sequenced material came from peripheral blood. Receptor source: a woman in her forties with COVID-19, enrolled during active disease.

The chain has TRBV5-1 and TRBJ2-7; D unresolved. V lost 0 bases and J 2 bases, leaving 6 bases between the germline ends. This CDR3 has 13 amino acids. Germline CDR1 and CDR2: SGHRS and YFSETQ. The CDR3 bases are TGCGCCAGCAGCTTGGGAAGAGCCTACGAGCAGTACTTC. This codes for CASSLGRAYEQYF.

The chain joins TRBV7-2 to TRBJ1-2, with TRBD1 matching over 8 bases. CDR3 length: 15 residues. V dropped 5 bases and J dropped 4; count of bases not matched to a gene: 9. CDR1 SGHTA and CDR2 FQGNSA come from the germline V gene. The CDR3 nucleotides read TGTGCCAGCAGCGCGACAGGGGTACCCCCCTATGGCTACACCTTC. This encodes CASSATGVPPYGYTF.

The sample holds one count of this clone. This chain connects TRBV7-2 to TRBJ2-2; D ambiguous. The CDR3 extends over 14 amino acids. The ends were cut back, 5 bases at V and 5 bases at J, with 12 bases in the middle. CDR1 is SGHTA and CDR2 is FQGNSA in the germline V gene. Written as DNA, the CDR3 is TGTGCCAGCAGCACCCGTACGACAACCGGGGAGCTGTTTTTT. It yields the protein CASSTRTTTGELFF.

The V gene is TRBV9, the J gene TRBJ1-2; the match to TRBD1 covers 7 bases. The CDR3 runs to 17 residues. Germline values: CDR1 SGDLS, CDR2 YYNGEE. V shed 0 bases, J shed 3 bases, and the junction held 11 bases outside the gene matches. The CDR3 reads CASSVDDLGQTDYGYTF. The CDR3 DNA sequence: TGTGCCAGCAGCGTAGATGATCTGGGACAGACCGACTATGGCTACACCTTC.

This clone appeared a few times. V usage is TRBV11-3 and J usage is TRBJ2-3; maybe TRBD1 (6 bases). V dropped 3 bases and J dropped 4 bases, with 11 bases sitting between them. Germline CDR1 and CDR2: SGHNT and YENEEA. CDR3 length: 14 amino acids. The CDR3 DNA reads TGTGCCAGCAGCTTTGGACAGCAGGCAGATACGCAGTATTTT. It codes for CASSFGQQADTQYF.

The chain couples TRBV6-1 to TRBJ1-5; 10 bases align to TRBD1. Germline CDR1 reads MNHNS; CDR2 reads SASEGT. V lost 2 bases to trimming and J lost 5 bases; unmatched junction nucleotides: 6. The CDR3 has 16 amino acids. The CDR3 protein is CASSEHMGTGDQPQHF. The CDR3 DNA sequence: TGTGCCAGCAGTGAACATATGGGGACAGGGGATCAGCCCCAGCATTTT.

The CDR3 sequence: CASSPVSQGANSGANVLTF. The CDR3 region has the DNA TGTGCCAGCAGCCCAGTATCACAGGGGGCTAACTCTGGGGCCAACGTCCTGACTTTC. This chain joins TRBV11-2 and TRBJ2-6; 9 bases match TRBD1. With 5 bases clipped from V and 0 bases from J, the junction kept 11 bases outside the gene matches. Germline assignment: CDR1 SGHAT and CDR2 FQNNGV. The CDR3 runs 19 residues.

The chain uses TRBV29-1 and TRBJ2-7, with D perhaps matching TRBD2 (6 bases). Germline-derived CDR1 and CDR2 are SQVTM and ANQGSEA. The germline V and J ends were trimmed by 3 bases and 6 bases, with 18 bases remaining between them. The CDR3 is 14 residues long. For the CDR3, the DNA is TGCAGCGTTGAGGGCCGAGGTGGGGGGTCCGAGCAGTACTTC. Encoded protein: CSVEGRGGGSEQYF.

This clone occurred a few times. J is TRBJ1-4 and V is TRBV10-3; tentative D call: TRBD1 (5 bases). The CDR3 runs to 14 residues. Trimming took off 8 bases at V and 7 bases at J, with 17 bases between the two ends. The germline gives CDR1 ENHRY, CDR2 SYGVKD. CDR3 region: CAISAGESSEKLFF. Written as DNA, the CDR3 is TGTGCCATCTCCGCGGGGGAATCGAGTGAAAAACTGTTTTTT.

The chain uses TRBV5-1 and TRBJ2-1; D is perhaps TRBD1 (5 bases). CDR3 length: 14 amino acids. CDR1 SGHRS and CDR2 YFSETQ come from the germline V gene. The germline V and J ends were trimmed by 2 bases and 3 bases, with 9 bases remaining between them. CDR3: CASSFQGNYNEQFF. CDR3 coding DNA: TGCGCCAGCAGCTTCCAGGGTAACTACAATGAGCAGTTCTTC. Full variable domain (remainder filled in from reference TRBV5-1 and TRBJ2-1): KAGVTQTPRYLIKTRGQQVTLSCSPISGHRSVSWYQQTPGQGLQFLFEYFSETQRNKGNFPGRFSGRQFSNSRSEMNVSTLELGDSALYLCASSFQGNYNEQFFGPGTRLTVL.

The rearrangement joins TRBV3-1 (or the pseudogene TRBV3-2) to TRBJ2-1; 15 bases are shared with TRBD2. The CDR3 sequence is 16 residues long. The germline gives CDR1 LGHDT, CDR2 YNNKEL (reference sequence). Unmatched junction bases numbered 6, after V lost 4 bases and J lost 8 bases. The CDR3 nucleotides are TGTGCCAGCAGCCTCGGACTAGCGGGAGGGCAGGATGAGCAGTTCTTC. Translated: CASSLGLAGGQDEQFF.

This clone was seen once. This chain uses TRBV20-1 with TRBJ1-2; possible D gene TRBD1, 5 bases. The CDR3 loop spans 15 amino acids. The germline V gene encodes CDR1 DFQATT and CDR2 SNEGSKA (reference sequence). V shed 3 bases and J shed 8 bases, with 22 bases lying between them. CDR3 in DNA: TGCAGTGCTAGTCAGGGAGGAAGGGTTGCGTTGGGCTACACCTTC. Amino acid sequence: CSASQGGRVALGYTF.

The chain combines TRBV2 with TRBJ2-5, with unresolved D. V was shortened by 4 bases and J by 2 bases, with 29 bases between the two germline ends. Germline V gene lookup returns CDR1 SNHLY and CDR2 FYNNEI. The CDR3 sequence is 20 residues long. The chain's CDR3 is CASSGAPDPFLSLPQETQYF. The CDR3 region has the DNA TGTGCCAGCAGTGGGGCACCAGACCCTTTCTTGAGCCTACCACAAGAGACCCAGTACTTC.